The present T cell receptor (beta chain) was sequenced within a study of blood T cell repertoires in COVID-19. Generated by immunoSEQ multiplex PCR, the TCRdb table keeps only in-frame clones and is missing some. The sample comprises more than 200,000 clones, roughly 80% of which are singletons, and 4% to 5.5% rests with the top ten. The V gene end was trimmed by 5 bases and the J gene end by 3 bases; junction bases not matched to a gene: 10. The CDR3 is 17 residues long. Per the germline V gene, CDR1 is SGHVS and CDR2 is FNYEAQ. Sequences were obtained from peripheral blood. The sequence derives from a man aged 50 to 59 with active or convalescent COVID-19. V gene TRBV7-6 combines with J gene TRBJ2-1, with 10 bases lining up with TRBD1. CDR3 nucleotides: TGTGCCAGCAGCCACCGTCTCCGGACAGGGGGCTACAATGAGCAGTTCTTC. This translates into CASSHRLRTGGYNEQFF.